The 20 T cell receptor beta chains below come from one sample, sequenced in a study of blood T cells in healthy people across ages. A sample-barcoded 5' primer and a J-beta primer mix were used in a second PCR of about 6 to 12 cycles. Each CDR3 protein is one row after TCRdb ran MiXCR on the 5' RACE reads. This sample has approximately 680,000 distinct CDR3 sequences, with around 32% found just once. Sequencing used blood. The receptors here all came from a woman of 80 years or more in good health.

This CDR3 is CASTDREKTEAFF. In DNA, the CDR3 is TGTGCCAGTACTGACAGGGAAAAGACTGAAGCTTTCTTT. This chain connects TRBV6-2 or TRBV6-3 to TRBJ1-1, with 7 bases fitting TRBD1. The germline gives CDR1 MNHEY, CDR2 SVGEGT. This CDR3 region has 13 residues. The J segment lost 5 bases and the V segment lost 9 bases, leaving 9 bases of the junction unmatched.

This clonotype has at least ten counts. CDR3 region: CSGGGGAEQYF. The DNA of the CDR3 is TGCAGTGGCGGCGGGGGGGCCGAGCAGTACTTC. The chain combines TRBV20-1 with TRBJ2-7, with TRBD2 identical over 9 bases. Germline CDR1 and CDR2: DFQATT and SNEGSKA (reference sequence). This CDR3 is built from 11 residues. V lost 7 bases to trimming and J lost 6 bases; unmatched junction nucleotides: 4.

This clonotype was counted at least ten times. J is TRBJ2-3 and V is TRBV7-2, with 14 bases that match TRBD2. Trimming removed 2 bases from V and 3 bases from J; junction bases left unmatched: 10. Looked up from germline, CDR1 is SGHTA and CDR2 is FQGNSA. The length of the CDR3 is 19 residues. The CDR3 DNA is TGTGCCAGCAGCTTACGGGTGACTAGCGGGGGGGCCAGTACAGATACGCAGTATTTT. This codes for CASSLRVTSGGASTDTQYF.

In this sample, this clonotype turned up many times. The J gene is TRBJ1-1, the V gene TRBV7-8; D unclear. Deletions cut 4 bases from V and 7 bases from J, with 16 bases between. CDR1 and CDR2 (germline): SGHVS, FQNEAQ. The CDR3 extends over 14 amino acids. The CDR3 sequence: CASSSIVTLGEAFF. The DNA of the CDR3 is TGTGCCAGCAGCTCCATCGTAACTTTGGGTGAAGCTTTCTTT.

This chain links TRBV12-3 or TRBV12-4 with TRBJ2-7; 8 nucleotides align to TRBD2. The junction had 5 bases not matched to a gene; V was cut back by 5 bases and J by 5 bases. The CDR3 is 13 residues long. The CDR3 sequence: CASSPGTRNEQYF. The CDR3 DNA sequence: TGTGCCAGCAGTCCCGGGACTAGGAACGAGCAGTACTTC.

This clonotype occurred many times. The chain uses TRBV7-9 and TRBJ1-1; D ambiguous. CDR3 length equals 12 residues. From germline, CDR1 is SEHNR and CDR2 FQNEAQ (reference sequence). Trimming removed 2 bases from V and 4 bases from J, with 5 bases in between. CDR3 DNA sequence: TGTGCCAGCAGCTTAATTCCCACTGAAGCTTTCTTT. As protein: CASSLIPTEAFF.

This clonotype occurred a few times. This sequence joins TRBV20-1 and TRBJ1-1, with D possibly being TRBD1 (5 bases). Germline V gene data show CDR1 as DFQATT and CDR2 as SNEGSKA (reference sequence). The CDR3 totals 12 residues. V lost 5 bases and J lost 1, with 8 bases in between. CDR3 region: CSAAGGNTEAFF. The CDR3 DNA follows: TGCAGTGCTGCCGGGGGGAACACTGAAGCTTTCTTT.

This chain uses TRBV7-9 with TRBJ1-6; weak D call: TRBD1 (6 bases). CDR1 and CDR2 from the germline V gene are SEHNR and FQNEAQ (reference sequence). The CDR3 loop spans 14 amino acids. V lost 5 bases and J 8 bases, leaving 13 bases between the germline ends. The CDR3 DNA follows: TGTGCCAGCAGCCAGGGACACGTTGATTCACCCCTCCACTTT. Translation gives CASSQGHVDSPLHF.

V gene TRBV7-8 combines with J gene TRBJ1-4; 7 bases fit TRBD1. Germline loops: CDR1 SGHVS, CDR2 FQNEAQ. CDR3 length equals 15 residues. The J segment lost 11 bases and the V segment lost 1 base, leaving 10 bases of the junction unmatched. The CDR3 DNA reads as TGTGCCAGCAGCTTAGGACAGGGACTAAGCCTTAAACTGTTTTTT. This codes for CASSLGQGLSLKLFF.

About this clonotype: Possible read error: a much larger clone is one base away. Because the CDR3 is missing its conserved closing phenylalanine or tryptophan, this is likely a read error. The chain links TRBV6-2 or TRBV6-3 to TRBJ1-2, with D perhaps TRBD1 (5 bases). CDR1 and CDR2 (germline): MNHEY, SVGEGT. There are 13 residues in the CDR3. The V and J ends lost 6 bases and 4 bases respectively, with 12 bases between them. CDR3 in amino acids: CASSQGRLYGYTL. CDR3 in DNA: TGTGCCAGCAGCCAGGGACGGCTCTATGGCTACACCTTA.

The V gene is TRBV4-2, the J gene TRBJ2-2, with 15 bases that match TRBD2. This CDR3 is built from 17 residues. Per the germline V gene, CDR1 is LGHNA and CDR2 is YNFKEQ. V lost 1 base to trimming and J lost 6 bases; unmatched junction nucleotides: 3. The CDR3 region has the DNA TGTGCCAGCAGCCAAGGAGGACTAGCGGGGGGGCCCGGGGAGCTGTTTTTT. This gives the protein CASSQGGLAGGPGELFF.

This clonotype was seen ten or more times. The chain has TRBV5-1 and TRBJ1-4; possible D gene TRBD1, 6 bases. CDR1 and CDR2 from the germline V gene are SGHRS and YFSETQ. This CDR3 spans 14 amino acids. The germline V and J ends were trimmed by 5 bases and 3 bases, with 11 bases remaining between them. The CDR3 DNA sequence: TGCGCCAGCAGGACGGGGGCCGCTAATGAAAAACTGTTTTTT. Translating gives CASRTGAANEKLFF. Full variable domain (rest looked up from reference TRBV5-1 and TRBJ1-4): KAGVTQTPRYLIKTRGQQVTLSCSPISGHRSVSWYQQTPGQGLQFLFEYFSETQRNKGNFPGRFSGRQFSNSRSEMNVSTLELGDSALYLCASRTGAANEKLFFGSGTQLSVL.

This clonotype was counted many times. The J gene is TRBJ1-6, the V gene TRBV7-2, with 9 bases fitting TRBD1. The CDR3 contains 15 residues. The germline V gene has CDR1 SGHTA and CDR2 FQGNSA. Losses at the gene ends were 1 base for V and 6 bases for J; bases not matched to a gene: 1. CDR3 DNA: TGTGCCAGCAGCTTAGTGGGACAGGGTAATTCACCCCTCCACTTT. It codes for CASSLVGQGNSPLHF.

This clonotype was found many times. J is TRBJ2-1 and V is TRBV7-8, with 10 bases identical to TRBD1. Germline CDR1 and CDR2: SGHVS and FQNEAQ. The CDR3 extends over 16 amino acids. The trim removed 5 bases at V and 7 bases at J, leaving 11 bases unmatched. CDR3 amino acids: CASSLGGQGFTNEQFF. The CDR3 region has the DNA TGTGCCAGCAGCCTAGGGGGACAGGGGTTTACAAATGAGCAGTTCTTC.

This clonotype came up many times. The rearrangement links TRBV20-1 to TRBJ2-7, with 10 positions matching TRBD2. V was pared by 4 bases and J by 3 bases, with 9 bases of the junction left unmatched. The CDR3 is 15 residues long. In germline, CDR1 is DFQATT, CDR2 SNEGSKA (reference sequence). The CDR3 loop is CSANRGLALNYEQYF. The CDR3 DNA sequence: TGCAGTGCTAACCGGGGACTAGCGCTTAACTACGAGCAGTACTTC.

A single count supports this clonotype. This rearrangement joins TRBV11-2 to TRBJ2-7, with TRBD1 identical over 7 bases. The germline CDR1 and CDR2 sequences are SGHAT and FQNNGV. The CDR3 is made up of 14 amino acids. The trim removed 2 bases at V and 3 bases at J, leaving 4 bases unmatched. In nucleotides, the CDR3 is TGTGCCAGCAGCTTATGGGACAGTGGCTACGAGCAGTACTTC. Its translation: CASSLWDSGYEQYF.

This clonotype was seen a few times. This may be a read error: a much more frequent sequence differs by one nucleotide. V usage is TRBV29-1 and J usage is TRBJ1-1, with 8 bases identical to TRBD1. The CDR3 extends over 14 amino acids. The germline CDR1 and CDR2 sequences are SQVTM and ANQGSEA. In nucleotides, the CDR3 is TGCAGCGTTCGCACCCGGACAGGGCTAACTGAAACTTTCTTT. Translated: CSVRTRTGLTETFF.

This clonotype was picked up many times. The chain recombines TRBV3-1 with TRBJ2-3, with D unclear. CDR1 and CDR2 (germline): LGHDT, YNNKEL (reference sequence). V lost 1 base to trimming and J lost 6 bases, with 5 bases between them. The CDR3 consists of 12 residues. CDR3 nucleotide sequence: TGTGCCAGCAGCCAAGGGCTGGATACGCAGTATTTT. It translates to CASSQGLDTQYF.

On this clonotype itself: Sequence at one end of the junction differs from germline and may be a read error. J is TRBJ1-5 and V is TRBV12-3 or TRBV12-4; D might be TRBD1 (5 bases). The CDR3 loop spans 16 amino acids. CDR3 nucleotide sequence: TGTGCCGGCAGCCCGCCAGGGAGTGGAAGCAATCAGCCCCAGCATTTT. This codes for CAGSPPGSGSNQPQHF.

This clonotype was counted ten times or more. The gene calls are TRBV6-1 and TRBJ2-7; 7 bases match TRBD1. Germline CDR1 and CDR2: MNHNS and SASEGT. Unmatched junction bases numbered 3, after V lost 7 bases and J lost 0 bases. The CDR3 contains 13 residues. CDR3 coding DNA: TGTGCCAGCAACGGACAGGTCTCCTACGAGCAGTACTTC. Encoded protein: CASNGQVSYEQYF.